The 12 T cell receptor beta chains below come from one sample, sequenced in a study of vaccination and CD4 T cells after COVID-19. Stated treatment: roughly 11-day PBMC culture with coronavirus spike peptide pools or control peptides (ViraFEST assay). For these TCRs, the target antigens are not known. With the Oncomine TCR Beta short-read assay, DNA from cultured CD4+ T cells was sequenced. TCRdb reprocessed the PCR reads with MiXCR, giving one entry per CDR3 protein. The profile shows 11,000 or so distinct CDR3 sequences, roughly 47% of them singletons. Sequences were obtained from CD4+ T cells from blood, cultured in vitro. The receptors come from a human donor who had recovered from COVID-19.

V is TRBV10-3 and J is TRBJ1-2; D gene ambiguous. CDR1 and CDR2 from the germline V gene are ENHRY and SYGVKD. This CDR3 comprises 12 residues. Trimming pared 10 bases from V and 1 base from J, leaving 10 bases between. The CDR3 here is CATMDGNYGYTF. As DNA, the CDR3 is TGTGCCACCATGGACGGTAACTATGGCTACACCTTC.

The genes are TRBV5-1 and TRBJ1-1, with D unclear. The CDR3 spans 11 residues. The germline V and J ends were trimmed by 5 bases and 0 bases, with 2 bases remaining between them. Per the germline V gene, CDR1 is SGHRS and CDR2 is YFSETQ. This CDR3 is CASRVNTEAFF. The CDR3 DNA sequence: TGCGCCAGCAGGGTGAACACTGAAGCTTTCTTT.

The rearrangement uses TRBV6-2 or TRBV6-3 and TRBJ2-7; D possibly corresponds to TRBD1 (8 bases). Germline CDR1 and CDR2: MNHEY and SVGEGT. V shed 7 bases and J shed 4 bases, with 20 bases lying between them. This CDR3 has 15 residues. DNA of the CDR3: TGTGCCAGCATCCGGAGCGGGACAGGAACTTACGAGCAGTACTTC. Amino acids: CASIRSGTGTYEQYF.

The chain links TRBV30 to TRBJ2-1; D is undetermined. The DNA end lines up better with TRBJ2-7; the J call may be wrong. Per the germline V gene, CDR1 is GTSNPN and CDR2 is SVGIG (reference sequence). The CDR3 contains 12 residues. As DNA, the CDR3 is TGTGCCTGGAGTGGTACAGCATACGAGCAGTACTTC. This gives the protein CAWSGTAYEQYF.

This clonotype was detected only a few times. The rearrangement links TRBV2 to TRBJ1-3; no definite D call. V was clipped by 6 bases and J by 9 bases, with 9 bases between them. The germline gives CDR1 SNHLY, CDR2 FYNNEI. This CDR3 comprises 11 residues. Written as DNA, the CDR3 is TGTGCCAGCAGGTCCGGAGGCACCATATATTTT. This translates into CASRSGGTIYF.

J is TRBJ2-7 and V is TRBV18; 7 bases fit TRBD1. V was pared by 5 bases and J by 3 bases, with 4 bases of the junction left unmatched. Germline CDR1 is KGHSH and CDR2 is LQKENI. The CDR3 is 13 residues long. In nucleotides, the CDR3 is TGTGCCAGCTCATTGGGGACAGACTACGAGCAGTACTTC. This codes for CASSLGTDYEQYF. The whole variable domain, filled in from reference TRBV18 and TRBJ2-7, reads NAGVMQNPRHLVRRRGQEARLRCSPMKGHSHVYWYRQLPEEGLKFMVYLQKENIIDESGMPKERFSAEFPKEGPSILRIQQVVRGDSAAYFCASSLGTDYEQYFGPGTRLTVT.

The chain combines TRBV9 with TRBJ1-1, with 7 positions matching TRBD1. The CDR3 covers 14 residues. The V gene's germline CDR1 is SGDLS and CDR2 YYNGEE. V shed 4 bases and J 1 base; nucleotides not matched to a gene: 4. The CDR3 nucleotides read TGTGCCAGCAGCCGCGGACAGGCGAACACTGAAGCTTTCTTT. Its translation: CASSRGQANTEAFF.

This chain uses TRBV6-1 with TRBJ2-5; 9 bases match TRBD2. CDR1 and CDR2 (germline): MNHNS, SASEGT. The CDR3 loop spans 17 amino acids. Germline trimming cut 6 bases from V and 1 base from J; bases unmatched to any gene: 12. This chain's CDR3 is CASSPGVKRGVQETQYF. The CDR3 DNA is TGTGCCAGCAGCCCCGGGGTGAAGCGGGGGGTCCAAGAGACCCAGTACTTC.

The chain links TRBV7-2 to TRBJ1-2; maybe TRBD1 (6 bases). Per the germline V gene, CDR1 is SGHTA and CDR2 is FQGNSA. Trimming shortened V by 5 bases and J by 7 bases, and 17 bases separated the two germline ends. This CDR3 comprises 14 residues. DNA of the CDR3: TGTGCCAGCAGCATCTTACAGGGAGGGAGTGGCTACACCTTC. Its protein is CASSILQGGSGYTF.

The chain combines TRBV19 with TRBJ2-2; D is ambiguous. The germline V gene has CDR1 LNHDA and CDR2 SQIVND (reference sequence). The CDR3 is 16 amino acids. V lost 3 bases to trimming and J lost 4 bases, with 15 bases between them. The chain's CDR3 is CASSIPPSLGTGELFF. CDR3 sequence (DNA): TGTGCCAGTAGTATCCCCCCTTCACTTGGCACCGGGGAGCTGTTTTTT.

This clonotype was observed a few times. This rearrangement joins TRBV12-5 to TRBJ1-5, with D perhaps matching TRBD1 (5 bases). Germline CDR1 and CDR2: LGHNT and FRNRAP. Trimming removed 4 bases from V and 7 bases from J, with 23 bases in between. The CDR3 sequence is 17 residues long. As DNA, the CDR3 is TGTGCTAGTGGTTCCCCCCACGGGCAGGGTCGAGGGCAGCCCCAGCATTTT. Its protein is CASGSPHGQGRGQPQHF.

The chain carries TRBV6-1 and TRBJ2-2, with a possible D match to TRBD1 (6 bases). This CDR3 is 16 amino acids long. V shed 6 bases and J shed 1 base, with 15 bases lying between them. Germline CDR1 reads MNHNS; CDR2 reads SASEGT. CDR3 in DNA: TGTGCCAGCAGATTAGGACAGAACCAGAACACCGGGGAGCTGTTTTTT. This sequence encodes CASRLGQNQNTGELFF.